Described below is a single T cell receptor (beta chain) sequence and its context. What it recognizes is unknown. The repertoire was sequenced with immunoSEQ multiplex PCR; TCRdb's copy has only in-frame clones and lacks some. The repertoire holds some 4,500 clones, 55% to 70% seen once, with around two fifths in the top ten. Trimming removed 5 bases at V and 9 bases at J, with 11 bases between. The germline gives CDR1 MGHDK, CDR2 SYGVNS. This CDR3 is built from 12 residues. These data originate in a study of CD8 T cell repertoires and HIV-1 epitope variants. About the research overall: Epitopes were three Gag families plus Nef HW9 and YT9. T cells were cultured for 10 days with cytokines added on days 3 and 7.

What was sequenced was cultured CD8+ T cells derived from PBMCs. This clonotype was obtained from a male donor with HIV. V usage is TRBV25-1 and J usage is TRBJ2-1, with D perhaps matching TRBD2 (6 bases). CDR3 in DNA: TGTGCCAGCAGTCCTACTAGCAGTGAGCAGTTCTTC. Translated, it gives CASSPTSSEQFF.